This TCR beta chain was profiled in a study of control samples from healthy donors and cancer patients. Trimming cost V 4 bases and J 2 bases, with 12 bases left between them. This CDR3 contains 14 residues. In germline, CDR1 is SGHDN, CDR2 FVKESK. Only in-frame clones appear in the TCRdb table, and some are missing; sequencing was by immunoSEQ multiplex PCR. The data contain 150,000 to 160,000 clones, over 90% of them seen just once; the ten biggest clones take up approximately 2.5%. J is TRBJ2-7 and V is TRBV14, with D perhaps TRBD2 (6 bases). This clonotype was sampled from a man aged 50 to 60 in good health. Sequencing was carried out using blood. DNA of the CDR3: TGTGCCAGCAGCCGTAGCGGTTTACCCTACGAGCAGTACTTC. This encodes CASSRSGLPYEQYF.